These 17 T cell receptor beta chains came from one sample sequenced in a study of cytomegalovirus exposure and HLA in healthy donors. PCR involved 60 Vbeta and 13 Jbeta primers. Assay used: immunoSEQ multiplex PCR; TCRdb lists only in-frame clones, some missing. The table has approximately 190,000 clones, roughly 77% seen once. The sequenced sample was PBMCs. The source is a middle-aged man in good health and CMV-seropositive.

The chain joins TRBV30 to TRBJ1-5; tentative D call: TRBD1 (6 bases). The germline V gene has CDR1 GTSNPN and CDR2 SVGIG (reference sequence). Trimming shortened V by 0 bases and J by 6 bases, and 9 bases separated the two germline ends. This CDR3 has 13 residues. CDR3: CAWSVQGSQPQHF. The CDR3 DNA follows: TGTGCCTGGAGTGTACAGGGTAGTCAGCCCCAGCATTTT.

The rearrangement uses TRBV7-9 and TRBJ2-2; the match to TRBD1 covers 10 bases. The V gene end was trimmed by 5 bases and the J gene end by 4 bases; junction bases not matched to a gene: 4. There are 15 residues in the CDR3. Germline V gene sequence: CDR1 SEHNR, CDR2 FQNEAQ (reference sequence). This CDR3 is CASSTGTGATGELFF. In DNA, the CDR3 is TGTGCCAGCAGCACAGGGACAGGGGCCACCGGGGAGCTGTTTTTT.

The chain has TRBV29-1 and TRBJ2-6, with a weak D call TRBD2 (5 bases). The CDR3 runs 14 residues. Germline V CDR1 and CDR2: SQVTM, ANQGSEA. Trimming cost V 4 bases and J 4 bases, with 11 bases left between them. The CDR3 bases are TGCAGCGTTGTCCCCGGGAACGGGGCCAACGTCCTGACTTTC. This translates into CSVVPGNGANVLTF.

The sample holds one count of this clone. The chain uses TRBV19 and TRBJ2-2; 10 bases line up with TRBD2. Germline CDR1 LNHDA, CDR2 SQIVND (reference sequence). The length of the CDR3 is 15 residues. Trimming at V came to 4 bases and at J to 8 bases, leaving 7 bases not matched to a gene. As DNA, the CDR3 is TGTGCCAGTAGTACGCAGCGGGGGGGCCTAGGGGAGCTGTTTTTT. As protein: CASSTQRGGLGELFF.

Comments on this clone: This same CDR3 is encoded by further DNA sequences in the sample. The genes are TRBV6-5 and TRBJ2-3; D is undetermined. Germline CDR1 is MNHEY and CDR2 is SVGAGI. The CDR3 loop spans 13 amino acids. V shed 5 bases and J shed 1 base, with 7 bases lying between them. CDR3 amino acids: CASSELGTDTQYF. DNA of the CDR3: TGTGCCAGCAGTGAACTGGGCACAGATACGCAGTATTTT.

The V call is TRBV5-6, the J call TRBJ2-3; D might be TRBD2 (6 bases). CDR1 is SGHDT and CDR2 is YYEEEE in the germline V gene. The CDR3 extends over 16 amino acids. Trimming cost V 3 bases and J 0 bases, with 14 bases left between them. The DNA for the CDR3 is TGTGCCAGCAGCTGGCCCCCCGGGACTAGCACAGATACGCAGTATTTT. This translates into CASSWPPGTSTDTQYF.

This clone was seen a handful of times. The chain links TRBV5-6 to TRBJ2-3; 11 bases align to TRBD2. V was pared by 4 bases and J by 2 bases, with 12 bases of the junction left unmatched. Germline CDR1 is SGHDT and CDR2 is YYEEEE. CDR3 length: 18 amino acids. The CDR3 bases are TGTGCCAGCAGCGACCGACTAGCGGGGCCCCTCTTCACAGATACGCAGTATTTT. This codes for CASSDRLAGPLFTDTQYF.

This clone was counted a few times. The CDR3 sequence: CASSIGQGIDQPQHF. In nucleotides, the CDR3 is TGTGCCAGCAGCATCGGACAGGGGATCGATCAGCCCCAGCATTTT. The chain joins TRBV9 to TRBJ1-5; 9 nucleotides match TRBD1. Germline V gene sequence: CDR1 SGDLS, CDR2 YYNGEE. The CDR3 contains 15 residues. J gave up 5 bases and V 4 bases, and 7 bases lay outside the gene matches. The whole variable domain, remainder taken from reference TRBV9 and TRBJ1-5, is DSGVTQTPKHLITATGQRVTLRCSPRSGDLSVYWYQQSLDQGLQFLIQYYNGEERAKGNILERFSAQQFPDLHSELNLSSLELGDSALYFCASSIGQGIDQPQHFGDGTRLSIL.

The rearrangement links TRBV18 to TRBJ1-1; D gene ambiguous. This CDR3 is 13 amino acids long. Germline lookup yields CDR1 KGHSH and CDR2 LQKENI. Trimming stripped 3 bases from V and 0 bases from J, with 5 bases between. Here the CDR3 reads CASSPSLNTEAFF. As DNA, the CDR3 is TGTGCCAGCTCACCCAGTTTGAACACTGAAGCTTTCTTT. The whole variable domain, filled in from reference TRBV18 and TRBJ1-1, reads NAGVMQNPRHLVRRRGQEARLRCSPMKGHSHVYWYRQLPEEGLKFMVYLQKENIIDESGMPKERFSAEFPKEGPSILRIQQVVRGDSAAYFCASSPSLNTEAFFGQGTRLTVV.

The V and J genes are TRBV25-1 and TRBJ2-3; D not certain. Germline-derived CDR1 and CDR2 are MGHDK and SYGVNS. The CDR3 sequence is 13 residues long. V lost 3 bases and J 0 bases, leaving 4 bases between the germline ends. The CDR3 nucleotides are TGTGCCAGCAGTGATCCGAGCACAGATACGCAGTATTTT. Translated: CASSDPSTDTQYF.

This clone was seen more than once but under ten times. At one of its ends the junction is not consistent with the germline gene, which may arise from a read error. V gene TRBV7-2 combines with J gene TRBJ2-5; no clear D. Germline V gene data show CDR1 as SGHTA and CDR2 as FQGNSA. The CDR3 length is 14 residues. CDR3 in DNA: TGTGCCAGCAACTCCTTTGGCGGCCAAGAAACCCAGTACTTC. Protein product: CASNSFGGQETQYF.

Written as DNA, the CDR3 is TGTGCCAGCTCATCGTCGAGGGCCATCGGGTACGAGCAGTACTTC. It yields the protein CASSSSRAIGYEQYF. The chain joins TRBV18 to TRBJ2-7, with D maybe TRBD2 (5 bases). Germline CDR1 reads KGHSH; CDR2 reads LQKENI. Trimming took 5 bases from V and 4 from J, leaving 18 bases between them. The CDR3 is made up of 15 amino acids. Full variable domain (remainder filled in from reference TRBV18 and TRBJ2-7): NAGVMQNPRHLVRRRGQEARLRCSPMKGHSHVYWYRQLPEEGLKFMVYLQKENIIDESGMPKERFSAEFPKEGPSILRIQQVVRGDSAAYFCASSSSRAIGYEQYFGPGTRLTVT.

The V call is TRBV19, the J call TRBJ1-2; tentatively, D is TRBD1 (5 bases). Germline assignment: CDR1 LNHDA and CDR2 SQIVND (reference sequence). This CDR3 is 15 amino acids long. V was pared by 7 bases and J by 3 bases, with 18 bases between. The CDR3 spells CASINSGGFDYGYTF. Written as DNA, the CDR3 is TGTGCCAGTATAAACTCCGGGGGGTTTGACTATGGCTACACCTTC.

Concerning this clone: Additional DNA sequences in this sample encode the identical CDR3. The V and J genes are TRBV6-5 and TRBJ1-2, with a weak D call TRBD1 (6 bases). The CDR3 totals 15 residues. The germline V gene encodes CDR1 MNHEY and CDR2 SVGAGI. Trimming shortened V by 6 bases and J by 3 bases, and 17 bases separated the two germline ends. CDR3 sequence reads: CASSLGQSRDYGYTF. The DNA for the CDR3 is TGTGCCAGCAGCCTTGGACAGTCAAGGGACTATGGCTACACCTTC.

This rearrangement joins TRBV6-5 to TRBJ2-7; perhaps TRBD2 as D (5 bases). The CDR3 has 15 residues. Germline V gives CDR1 MNHEY, CDR2 SVGAGI. The V end was cut by 3 bases, the J end by 4 bases, with 16 bases between. The CDR3 is CASSYSPASGYEQYF. The CDR3 DNA sequence: TGTGCCAGCAGTTATTCACCGGCATCGGGATACGAGCAGTACTTC.

The chain is built from TRBV23-1 and TRBJ1-2, with D possibly being TRBD1 (5 bases). TRBV23-1 is reported as an ORF; its role is uncertain. V was cut by 8 bases and J by 2 bases, with 24 bases left in between. The CDR3 spans 17 residues. CDR3 loop: CASSWPSAGPENYGYTF. CDR3 nucleotides: TGCGCCAGCTCTTGGCCTTCGGCAGGGCCAGAAAACTATGGCTACACCTTC.

This clone was found once. The chain carries TRBV7-3 and TRBJ2-1; the D gene is possibly TRBD2 (6 bases). Germline V CDR1 and CDR2: SGHTA, FQGTGA. V was pared by 3 bases and J by 4 bases, with 16 bases between. The length of the CDR3 is 16 residues. Written as DNA, the CDR3 is TGTGCCAGCAGCTTCCCCAGGCTAGCGTCATACAATGAGCAGTTCTTC. This codes for CASSFPRLASYNEQFF.